These 28 T cell receptor beta chains were all obtained from the same sample, sequenced in a study of Tregs in tolerant kidney transplant recipients. Sequencing used immunoSEQ multiplex PCR; TCRdb keeps in-frame clones, though not all of them. Recorded for this sample: roughly 53,000 clones. Sample: CD4+ T cells from blood, taken before the transplant. These receptors all stem from a human donor who received a combined kidney and bone marrow transplant.

Worth noting for this clone: The sequence runs out 3 residues before the end of the CDR3; the remainder is reconstructed from the germline J gene. The chain employs TRBV18 and TRBJ2-5; D remains unclear. The V and J ends lost 0 bases and 5 bases respectively, with 7 bases between them. This CDR3 is 13 amino acids long. Germline CDR1 reads KGHSH; CDR2 reads LQKENI. CDR3 in amino acids: CASSPPSDETQYF. The DNA read from the CDR3 is TGTGCCAGCTCACCACCGAGCGATGAGACC.

Comments on this clone: The CDR3 end falls 3 residues outside the read, so it is completed with the germline J gene. The genes are TRBV7-2 and TRBJ2-7, with 8 bases that match TRBD2. CDR1 is SGHTA, CDR2 FQGNSA, per germline. The CDR3 consists of 15 residues. Trimming cost V 8 bases and J 2 bases; bases outside gene matches: 11. CDR3 region: CASSREGTLTYEQYF. The covered CDR3 bases are TGTGCCAGCTCCCGGGAGGGGACTTTAACCTACGAG.

With regard to this clone: Sequencing ends 3 residues short of the CDR3 end; the germline J gene provides the rest. V is TRBV18 and J is TRBJ1-2; the match to TRBD1 covers 9 bases. Germline V gene sequence: CDR1 KGHSH, CDR2 LQKENI. The length of the CDR3 is 13 residues. The CDR3 bases that were read are TGTGCCAGCTCACCACGGACAGGGGACGGC. This encodes CASSPRTGDG. The entire CDR3 protein is CASSPRTGDGYTF. The whole variable domain, remainder taken from reference TRBV18 and TRBJ1-2, is NAGVMQNPRHLVRRRGQEARLRCSPMKGHSHVYWYRQLPEEGLKFMVYLQKENIIDESGMPKERFSAEFPKEGPSILRIQQVVRGDSAAYFCASSPRTGDGYTFGSGTRLTVV.

A remark on this clone: The CDR3 goes on 3 residues after the read ends, and that part is filled in from the germline J gene. V is TRBV7-2 and J is TRBJ2-5; the D gene is possibly TRBD1 (5 bases). The CDR3 consists of 13 residues. Germline V CDR1 and CDR2: SGHTA, FQGNSA. The ends were cut back, 2 bases at V and 6 bases at J, with 10 bases in the middle. CDR3 residues: CASSLWQGQTQYF. The part of the CDR3 DNA that was read is TGTGCCAGCAGCTTATGGCAGGGCCAGACC.

Remarks on this clone: The read falls 3 residues short of the CDR3 end, and the missing part is taken from the germline J gene. The chain joins TRBV7-2 to TRBJ1-2, with TRBD1 as a possible D gene (5 bases). Germline CDR1 is SGHTA and CDR2 is FQGNSA. Trimming took off 0 bases at V and 5 bases at J, with 19 bases between the two ends. CDR3 length: 17 amino acids. The CDR3 here is CASSLALDPGGKYGYTF. CDR3 DNA (partial): TGTGCCAGCAGCTTAGCGTTGGACCCGGGGGGAAAGTATGGC.

About this clone: The read terminates 3 residues ahead of where the CDR3 ends, so the germline J gene completes it. The rearrangement joins TRBV18 to TRBJ2-3; D is ambiguous. V was shortened by 3 bases and J by 2 bases, with 6 bases between the two germline ends. This CDR3 spans 13 amino acids. The germline V gene encodes CDR1 KGHSH and CDR2 LQKENI. CDR3: CASSPYPTDTQYF. The sequenced CDR3 bases are TGTGCCAGCTCACCTTATCCCACAGATACG.

A remark on this clone: The read halts 3 residues ahead of the CDR3 end, with the missing end drawn from the germline J gene. The V call is TRBV7-9, the J call TRBJ2-1, with 8 nucleotides matching TRBD1. The CDR3 spans 15 residues. CDR1 and CDR2 from the germline V gene are SEHNR and FQNEAQ (reference sequence). Trimming removed 11 bases from V and 5 bases from J; junction bases left unmatched: 14. The CDR3 bases that were read are TGTGCCGGGGGACAGGTTCGAACATCCAACAATGAG. It is translated as CAGGQVRTSNNE. The complete CDR3 protein is CAGGQVRTSNNEQFF. The full variable domain, completed using reference TRBV7-9 and TRBJ2-1, is DTGVSQNPRHKITKRGQNVTFRCDPISEHNRLYWYRQTLGQGPEFLTYFQNEAQLEKSRLLSDRFSAERPKGSFSTLEIQRTEQGDSAMYLCAGGQVRTSNNEQFFGPGTRLTVL.

As concerns this clone: From the germline J gene comes the end of the CDR3, since the read stops 3 residues before it. V and J are TRBV18 and TRBJ1-1, with 7 bases identical to TRBD1. V shed 4 bases, J shed 6 bases, and the junction held 8 bases outside the gene matches. The CDR3 runs 14 residues. CDR1 is KGHSH and CDR2 is LQKENI in the germline V gene. CDR3 sequence: CASSQDRVGAEAFF. The covered CDR3 bases are TGTGCCAGCTCACAAGACAGGGTAGGCGCTGAA.

As regards this clone: Coverage ceases 3 residues before the CDR3 finishes, and the germline J gene fills in the end. The chain uses TRBV20-1 and TRBJ2-3; D remains ambiguous. Germline-derived CDR1 and CDR2 are DFQATT and SNEGSKA (reference sequence). CDR3 size: 11 residues. V was shortened by 1 base and J by 6 bases, with 5 bases between the two germline ends. The part of the CDR3 DNA that was read is TGCAGTGCTAGAGTAGTGGATACG. This translates into CSARVVDT. The whole CDR3 reads CSARVVDTQYF.

Of note for this clone: The read ends 3 residues shy of where the CDR3 ends; the end is completed using the germline J gene. The J gene is TRBJ2-1, the V gene TRBV29-1; D may be TRBD2 (6 bases). Germline-derived CDR1 and CDR2 are SQVTM and ANQGSEA. V was pared by 4 bases and J by 7 bases, with 14 bases between. The CDR3 spans 13 residues. The CDR3 loop is CSVGSGGLNEQFF. The CDR3 bases that were read are TGCAGCGTTGGTTCAGGAGGGTTAAATGAG.

Note on this clone: The read falls 3 residues short of the CDR3 end, and the missing part is taken from the germline J gene. The chain uses TRBV2 and TRBJ1-1, with a weak D call TRBD1 (5 bases). The V end lost 2 bases, the J end lost 6 bases, and 10 bases lay between the germline ends. Germline CDR1 SNHLY, CDR2 FYNNEI. This CDR3 has 13 amino acids. The CDR3 bases that were read are TGTGCCAGCAGTGAAAGACTCAGGGCTGAA. Its translation is CASSERLRAE. The complete CDR3 sequence is CASSERLRAEAFF.

In the case of this clone: The CDR3 end falls 3 residues outside the read, so it is completed with the germline J gene. The chain has TRBV19 and TRBJ1-1, with 8 bases matching TRBD1. Per the germline V gene, CDR1 is LNHDA and CDR2 is SQIVND (reference sequence). This CDR3 contains 14 residues. The part of the CDR3 DNA that was read is TGTGCCAGTAGTGAGGGACAGGAAGCGGCGAAG. Translating it yields CASSEGQEAAK. The full CDR3 reads CASSEGQEAAKAFF.

Details on this clone: The read falls 3 residues short of the CDR3 end, and the missing part is taken from the germline J gene. The V call is TRBV14, the J call TRBJ1-2; no clear D. Trimming removed 0 bases at V and 0 bases at J, with 11 bases between. The germline V gene encodes CDR1 SGHDN and CDR2 FVKESK. The CDR3 runs to 16 residues. CDR3 DNA, as far as it was read: TGTGCCAGCAGCCAAGATGACACCACCCCTAACTATGGC. Residues: CASSQDDTTPNYG. The full CDR3 protein reads CASSQDDTTPNYGYTF.

A note on this clone: The CDR3 end lies 3 residues beyond the end of the read and is filled in from the germline J gene. J is TRBJ1-3 and V is TRBV5-1, with no clear D. From germline, CDR1 is SGHRS and CDR2 YFSETQ. The V gene lost 2 bases and the J gene lost 0 bases, with 6 bases spanning the gap. The CDR3 consists of 14 residues. The CDR3 sequence: CASSLTSSGNTIYF. The CDR3 bases that were read are TGCGCCAGCAGCTTAACAAGCTCTGGAAACACC.

With regard to this clone: The read ends 3 residues early relative to the CDR3; the germline J gene fills the gap. The gene calls are TRBV18 and TRBJ2-1; weak D call: TRBD1 (5 bases). From germline, CDR1 is KGHSH and CDR2 LQKENI. This CDR3 has 15 amino acids. V was trimmed by 6 bases and J by 8 bases, leaving 20 bases between them. The CDR3 DNA, read in part, is TGTGCCAGCTCCCGGTGGACACTTAAAGGGGATGAG. It specifies CASSRWTLKGDE. The entire CDR3 reads CASSRWTLKGDEQFF.

Comments on this clone: Sequencing ends 3 residues short of the CDR3 end; the germline J gene provides the rest. The gene calls are TRBV5-1 and TRBJ1-2, with TRBD1 matching 7 bases. This CDR3 has 15 residues. The germline V gene encodes CDR1 SGHRS and CDR2 YFSETQ. CDR3 DNA, as far as it was read: TGCGCCAGCAGCGCCGAGGGACAGACTTCTTGGGGC. Translation: CASSAEGQTSWG. The complete CDR3 reads CASSAEGQTSWGYTF.

Of note for this clone: Sequencing ends 3 residues short of the CDR3 end; the germline J gene provides the rest. The chain joins TRBV6-2 or TRBV6-3 to TRBJ1-2, with no clear D. V lost 5 bases and J 6 bases, leaving 10 bases between the germline ends. This CDR3 region has 12 residues. The germline V gene has CDR1 MNHEY and CDR2 SVGEGT. CDR3 bases read: TGTGCCAGCAGTCCCTCGGGGAATGGC. It translates to CASSPSGNG. The full-length CDR3 reads as CASSPSGNGYTF.

Comment on this clone: The read gets to within 3 residues of the CDR3 end, and the germline J gene fills in the rest. The chain combines TRBV19 with TRBJ2-3, with 8 nucleotides matching TRBD2. Germline V gives CDR1 LNHDA, CDR2 SQIVND (reference sequence). The CDR3 totals 15 residues. V was pared by 8 bases and J by 5 bases, with 12 bases of the junction left unmatched. The CDR3 bases that were read are TGTGCCAGTGCCGCTAGACTAGCGAGCTTAGATACG. Its protein product is CASAARLASLDT. The whole CDR3 region reads CASAARLASLDTQYF.

The CDR3 here is CSVDGTGGYEQYF. The sequenced CDR3 bases are TGCAGCGTTGACGGGACAGGGGGCTACGAG. This chain joins TRBV29-1 and TRBJ2-7, with 11 bases identical to TRBD1. The read terminates 3 residues ahead of where the CDR3 ends, so the germline J gene completes it. Germline V gene sequence: CDR1 SQVTM, CDR2 ANQGSEA. CDR3 length: 13 residues. The ends lost 3 bases at V and 3 bases at J; junction bases unmatched: 1.

In regard to this clone: The observed sequence ends 3 residues before the CDR3 terminus, with the missing tail filled in from the germline J gene. The rearrangement links TRBV29-1 to TRBJ2-5, with 9 bases aligning to TRBD2. Germline assignment: CDR1 SQVTM and CDR2 ANQGSEA. This CDR3 contains 13 residues. V shed 6 bases, J shed 5 bases, and the junction held 7 bases outside the gene matches. The part of the CDR3 DNA that was read is TGCAGCGTCGTAGCGGGGGCGGTCGAGACC. The encoded protein is CSVVAGAVET. The full CDR3 protein is CSVVAGAVETQYF.

With respect to this clone: Sequencing ends 3 residues short of the CDR3 end; the germline J gene provides the rest. The genes are TRBV6-2 or TRBV6-3 and TRBJ2-7; 15 positions match TRBD2. Germline V gene data show CDR1 as MNHEY and CDR2 as SVGEGT. Losses at the gene ends were 7 bases for V and 0 bases for J; bases not matched to a gene: 7. CDR3 length: 17 amino acids. The CDR3 bases that were read are TGTGCCAGCACCTCGGGGACTAGCGGGAGGTTCTCCTACGAG. Its protein product is CASTSGTSGRFSYE. From start to end, the CDR3 is CASTSGTSGRFSYEQYF.

On this clone itself: The CDR3 end lies 3 residues beyond the end of the read and is filled in from the germline J gene. The genes are TRBV18 and TRBJ1-4; D might be TRBD1 (5 bases). V was shortened by 4 bases and J by 5 bases, with 11 bases between the two germline ends. This CDR3 region has 14 residues. Germline assignment: CDR1 KGHSH and CDR2 LQKENI. The CDR3: CASSQGGANEKLFF. Incomplete CDR3 DNA: TGTGCCAGCTCACAAGGAGGGGCGAATGAAAAA.

Of note for this clone: Coverage ceases 3 residues before the CDR3 finishes, and the germline J gene fills in the end. V is TRBV5-5 and J is TRBJ1-1; possible D gene TRBD1, 5 bases. The CDR3 sequence is 13 residues long. Germline lookup yields CDR1 SGHKS and CDR2 YYEKEE (reference sequence). V was trimmed by 0 bases and J by 3 bases, leaving 6 bases between them. The covered CDR3 bases are TGTGCCAGCAGCTTGGCAGGGTACACTGAA. It specifies CASSLAGYTE. The whole CDR3 protein reads CASSLAGYTEAFF.

As to this clone: The CDR3 end is not reached by the read, which stops 3 residues before it; the germline J gene fills it in. This chain connects TRBV30 to TRBJ1-3; D ambiguous. Germline CDR1 and CDR2: GTSNPN and SVGIG (reference sequence). Trimming left V 0 bases short and J 4 bases short, with 13 bases between. The CDR3 covers 15 residues. CDR3 amino acids: CAWSVRRGEGNTIYF. Partial CDR3 DNA: TGTGCCTGGAGTGTACGACGGGGTGAGGGAAACACC.

Remarks on this clone: The missing CDR3 end, 3 residues past where the read stops, is filled in from the germline J gene. This chain connects TRBV18 to TRBJ2-7; D is possibly TRBD1 (5 bases). The CDR3 has 15 residues. Deletions cut 1 base from V and 0 bases from J, with 10 bases between. Germline V gene sequence: CDR1 KGHSH, CDR2 LQKENI. The CDR3 region is CASSPRPGFSYEQYF. CDR3 bases read: TGTGCCAGCTCACCACGGCCAGGGTTCTCCTACGAG.

Turning to this clone: The read ends 3 residues early relative to the CDR3; the germline J gene fills the gap. This chain connects TRBV18 to TRBJ2-3; 11 positions match TRBD2. Trimming cost V 4 bases and J 1 base; bases outside gene matches: 4. The V gene's germline CDR1 is KGHSH and CDR2 LQKENI. The CDR3 is 16 amino acids. CDR3 in amino acids: CASSLTSGSRTDTQYF. The CDR3 bases that were read are TGTGCCAGCTCACTTACTAGCGGGAGTCGCACAGATACG. The full variable domain, its missing parts supplied by reference TRBV18 and TRBJ2-3, is NAGVMQNPRHLVRRRGQEARLRCSPMKGHSHVYWYRQLPEEGLKFMVYLQKENIIDESGMPKERFSAEFPKEGPSILRIQQVVRGDSAAYFCASSLTSGSRTDTQYFGPGTRLTVL.

With respect to this clone: From the germline J gene comes the end of the CDR3, since the read stops 3 residues before it. This chain joins TRBV19 and TRBJ2-3; 7 bases are a match to TRBD1. The length of the CDR3 is 15 residues. V gave up 2 bases and J gave up 2 bases; unmatched junction bases: 4. Germline V gene data show CDR1 as LNHDA and CDR2 as SQIVND (reference sequence). This CDR3 is CASSISGQPTDTQYF. The CDR3 bases that were read are TGTGCCAGTAGTATATCGGGACAGCCCACAGATACG.

Details on this clone: Read data end 3 residues before the CDR3 end; the end is taken from the germline J gene. The rearrangement uses TRBV7-9 and TRBJ2-4; no firm D call. This CDR3 has 14 amino acids. Looked up from germline, CDR1 is SEHNR and CDR2 is FQNEAQ (reference sequence). With 1 base removed from V and 0 bases from J, the gap between germline ends came to 4 bases. The part of the CDR3 DNA that was read is TGTGCCAGCAGCTTAGGACTAGCCAAAAACATT. It is translated as CASSLGLAKNI. The complete CDR3 protein is CASSLGLAKNIQYF.